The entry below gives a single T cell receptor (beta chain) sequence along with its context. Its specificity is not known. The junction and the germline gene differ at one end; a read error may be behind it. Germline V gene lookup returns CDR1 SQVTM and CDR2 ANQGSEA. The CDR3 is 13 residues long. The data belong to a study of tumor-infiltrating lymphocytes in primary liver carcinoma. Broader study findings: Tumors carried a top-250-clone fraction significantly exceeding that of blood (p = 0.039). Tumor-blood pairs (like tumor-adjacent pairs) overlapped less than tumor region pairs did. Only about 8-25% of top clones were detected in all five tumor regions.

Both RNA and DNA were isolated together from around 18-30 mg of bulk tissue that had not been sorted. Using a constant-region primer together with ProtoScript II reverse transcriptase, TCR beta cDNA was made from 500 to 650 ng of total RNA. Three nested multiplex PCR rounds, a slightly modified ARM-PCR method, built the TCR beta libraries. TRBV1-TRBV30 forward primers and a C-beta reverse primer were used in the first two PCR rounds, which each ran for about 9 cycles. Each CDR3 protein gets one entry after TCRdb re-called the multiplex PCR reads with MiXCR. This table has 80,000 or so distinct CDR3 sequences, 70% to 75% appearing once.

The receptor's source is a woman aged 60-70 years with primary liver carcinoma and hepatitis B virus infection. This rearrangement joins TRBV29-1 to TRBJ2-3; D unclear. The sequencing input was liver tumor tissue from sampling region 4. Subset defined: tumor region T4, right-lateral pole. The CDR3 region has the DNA TGCAGCGTTGGGTGGATTGACACAGATGCGCAGTATTTT. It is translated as CSVGWIDTDAQYF.